This TCR beta chain was sequenced during a study of T-cell memory formation after mild COVID-19. Looking at the study overall: The two donors had largely donor-specific TCR clusters.

The CDR3 extends over 15 amino acids. The ends were cut back, 4 bases at V and 4 bases at J, with 15 bases in the middle. Germline-derived CDR1 and CDR2 are LGHDT and YNNKEL (reference sequence). TCRdb used MiXCR to reprocess the 5' RACE reads, holding one entry per CDR3 protein. The sample yields some 490,000 distinct CDR3 sequences, over 15% seen once. To note about this clonotype: The antigen is unknown.

Study-wide findings and caveats: Proof of SARS-CoV-2 specificity was absent for the second-wave clones that crested on day 37. Clones contracting over day 15 to 85 were CD4/CD8 balanced, with later expanders leaning CD4+.

This TCR was sampled from an adult woman who had mild COVID-19 (a few samples of this study predate the infection). Cell type and time point are not known. The source material was PBMCs or a T cell subset sorted from them (not recorded which). The V and J genes are TRBV3-1 and TRBJ2-3; the D gene is possibly TRBD2 (6 bases). The CDR3 coding sequence is TGTGCCAGCAGCCTCCTTAGCGGAAGGCCAGATACGCAGTATTTT. Protein: CASSLLSGRPDTQYF.